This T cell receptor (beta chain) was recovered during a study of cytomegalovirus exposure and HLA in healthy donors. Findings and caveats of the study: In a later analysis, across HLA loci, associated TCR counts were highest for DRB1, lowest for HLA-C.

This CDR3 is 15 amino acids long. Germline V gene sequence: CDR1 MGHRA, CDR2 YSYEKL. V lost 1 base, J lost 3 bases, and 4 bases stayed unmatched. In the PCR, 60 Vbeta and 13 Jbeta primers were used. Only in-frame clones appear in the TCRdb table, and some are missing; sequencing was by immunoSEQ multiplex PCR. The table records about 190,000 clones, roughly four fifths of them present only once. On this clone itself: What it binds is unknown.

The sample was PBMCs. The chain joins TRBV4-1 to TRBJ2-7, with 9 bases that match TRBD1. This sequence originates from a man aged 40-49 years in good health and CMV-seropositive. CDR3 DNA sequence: TGCGCCAGCAGCCAAGTACCGGGACAGGGCTACGAGCAGTACTTC. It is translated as CASSQVPGQGYEQYF.